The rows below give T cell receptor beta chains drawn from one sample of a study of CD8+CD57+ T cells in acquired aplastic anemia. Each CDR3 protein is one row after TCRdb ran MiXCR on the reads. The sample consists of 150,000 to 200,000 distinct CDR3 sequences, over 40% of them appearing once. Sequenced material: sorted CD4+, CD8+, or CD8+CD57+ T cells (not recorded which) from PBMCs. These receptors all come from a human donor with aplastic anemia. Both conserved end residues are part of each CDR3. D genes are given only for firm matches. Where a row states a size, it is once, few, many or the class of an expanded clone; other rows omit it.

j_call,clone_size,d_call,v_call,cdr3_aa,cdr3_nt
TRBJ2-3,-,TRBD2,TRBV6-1,CASSAGGASDTQYF,TGTGCCAGCAGTGCCGGGGGGGCGTCAGATACGCAGTATTTT
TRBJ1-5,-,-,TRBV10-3,CATGGGANQPQHF,TGTGCCACCGGGGGAGGGGCCAATCAGCCCCAGCATTTT
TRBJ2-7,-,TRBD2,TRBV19,CAGSGRTSGAYEQYF,TGTGCCGGTAGTGGCAGGACTAGCGGCGCCTACGAGCAGTACTTC
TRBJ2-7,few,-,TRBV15,CATSSSGSYEQYF,TGTGCCACCAGCAGCTCGGGCTCCTACGAGCAGTACTTC
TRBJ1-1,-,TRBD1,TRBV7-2,CASSPGTGESEAFF,TGTGCCAGCAGCCCAGGGACAGGGGAGTCTGAAGCTTTCTTT
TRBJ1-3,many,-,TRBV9,CASSPEELTVRSGNTIYF,TGTGCCAGCAGCCCCGAGGAGCTGACAGTTCGCTCTGGAAACACCATATATTTT
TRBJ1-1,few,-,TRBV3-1,CASSQDQASAFF,TGTGCCAGCAGCCAAGATCAGGCGTCAGCTTTCTTT
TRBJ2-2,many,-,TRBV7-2,CASSLPAGELFF,TGTGCCAGCAGCTTACCCGCCGGGGAGCTGTTTTTT
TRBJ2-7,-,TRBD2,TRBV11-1,CASSPGPSGEQYF,TGTGCCAGCAGCCCCGGGCCTAGCGGAGAGCAGTACTTC
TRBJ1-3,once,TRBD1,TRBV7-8,CASSVPGQVSGNTIYF,TGTGCCAGCAGCGTCCCGGGACAGGTCTCTGGAAACACCATATATTTT
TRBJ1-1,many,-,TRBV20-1,CSASTGVMNTEAFF,TGCAGTGCCTCCACGGGGGTTATGAACACTGAAGCTTTCTTT
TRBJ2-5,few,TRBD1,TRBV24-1,CATSDRTGFQETQYF,TGTGCCACCAGTGATCGGACAGGTTTTCAAGAGACCCAGTACTTC
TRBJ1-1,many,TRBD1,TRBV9,CASSPRQGSTEAFF,TGTGCCAGCAGCCCTAGACAGGGGAGCACTGAAGCTTTCTTT
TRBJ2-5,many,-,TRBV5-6,CASSPQLQETQYF,TGTGCCAGCAGCCCGCAGCTACAAGAGACCCAGTACTTC
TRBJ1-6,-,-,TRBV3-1,CASSQDTGSNSPLHF,TGTGCCAGCAGCCAAGACACAGGTAGTAATTCACCCCTCCACTTT
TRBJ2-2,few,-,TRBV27,CASSEVSGELFF,TGTGCCAGTTCCGAGGTCTCCGGGGAGCTGTTTTTT
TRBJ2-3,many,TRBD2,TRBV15,CATSRDRLASDTQYF,TGTGCCACCAGCAGGGACAGACTAGCGTCAGATACGCAGTATTTT
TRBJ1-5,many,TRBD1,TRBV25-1,CATMGQGDSNQPQHF,TGTGCCACCATGGGACAGGGCGATAGCAATCAGCCCCAGCATTTT
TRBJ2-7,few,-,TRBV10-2,CATVRDGSSYEQYF,TGCGCCACCGTCCGGGACGGGAGCTCCTACGAGCAGTACTTC
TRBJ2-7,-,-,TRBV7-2,CASSPTASFPEQYF,TGTGCCAGCAGCCCAACAGCGTCTTTCCCCGAGCAGTACTTC
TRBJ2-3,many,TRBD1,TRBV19,CASHLTGLGTDTQYF,TGTGCCAGTCACCTGACAGGGTTGGGAACAGATACGCAGTATTTT
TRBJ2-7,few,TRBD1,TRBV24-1,CATSDLKGASSYEQYF,TGTGCCACCAGTGATTTGAAGGGGGCCAGCTCCTACGAGCAGTACTTC
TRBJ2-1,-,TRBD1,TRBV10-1,CASTPGQGAFEQFF,TGCGCCAGTACGCCGGGACAGGGGGCCTTTGAGCAGTTCTTC
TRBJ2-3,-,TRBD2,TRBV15,CATSRADGTSGSSTDTQYF,TGTGCCACCAGCAGGGCCGATGGGACTAGCGGGTCTAGCACAGATACGCAGTATTTT
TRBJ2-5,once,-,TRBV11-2,CASSLVQGGQETQYF,TGTGCCAGCAGCTTAGTACAGGGCGGTCAAGAGACCCAGTACTTC
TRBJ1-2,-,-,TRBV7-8,CASSKTNNYGYTF,TGTGCCAGCAGCAAGACAAATAACTATGGCTACACCTTC
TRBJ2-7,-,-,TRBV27,CASSVPKVAEQYF,TGTGCCAGCAGTGTTCCTAAGGTAGCGGAGCAGTACTTC